The subject of this entry is one T cell receptor beta chain. In the authors' methods: For nucleated cells, counts were estimated from reference gene primer amplification. TCRdb keeps only in-frame clones here, not all; method: immunoSEQ multiplex PCR. V and J calls and clone size follow that table, whereas D and trimming were derived from the DNA. The sample has about 210,000 clones; about 86% are singletons. Germline V CDR1 and CDR2: MDHEN, SYDVKM. After removal of 1 base from V and 2 bases from J, the junction contained 9 bases not matched to a gene. The CDR3 has 17 amino acids. The sample belongs to a study of blood T cell repertoires in COVID-19. Whole-study context: There were acute and convalescent COVID-19 samples, and they came from the United States, Italy and Spain.

Across about two dozen US areas, participants ranged in age from about 18 to 89 years. The chain couples TRBV28 to TRBJ2-3, with 7 bases fitting TRBD2. The sequencing input was PBMCs or T cells enriched from blood (not recorded which). The TCR sequence derives from a woman between 45 and 65 years old with acute COVID-19. The CDR3 DNA reads TGTGCCAGCAGTTTATTTGGCGGGAGCGTCTCCACAGATACGCAGTATTTT. The encoded protein is CASSLFGGSVSTDTQYF. Full variable domain (rest looked up from reference TRBV28 and TRBJ2-3): DVKVTQSSRYLVKRTGEKVFLECVQDMDHENMFWYRQDPGLGLRLIYFSYDVKMKEKGDIPEGYSVSREKKERFSLILESASTNQTSMYLCASSLFGGSVSTDTQYFGPGTRLTVL.